This T cell receptor (beta chain) was found in a study of CD8 T cells in Susac syndrome. The germline V gene encodes CDR1 ENHRY and CDR2 SYGVKD. This CDR3 region has 11 residues. Reverse transcription of roughly 0.45 to 1 ug RNA was carried out with random hexamers. Amplification of TCR beta CDR3 was carried out by immunoSEQ multiplex PCR, which covered 54 Vbeta and 13 Jbeta segments. TCRdb re-derived calls from the immunoSEQ multiplex PCR reads in MiXCR, one entry per CDR3 protein. The sample lists some 300,000 distinct CDR3 sequences; more than 75% were seen once. FACS was used to enrich TEMRA cells, whereas the CD8+ and CD4+ T cells were obtained by negative isolation. Comments on this clonotype: Its ends do not fully match the called genes, so a read error is possible.

The sequence was collected from a human donor with multiple sclerosis. Sequencing was done on a sample of CD8+ T cells from PBMCs. This chain links TRBV10-3 with TRBJ1-2; possible D gene TRBD1, 5 bases. CDR3 sequence: CAISNQGTPYF. The CDR3 DNA reads TGTGCCATCAGTAACCAGGGCACCCCTTACTTC.